The 20 T cell receptor beta chains presented below share a single source sample, sequenced in a study of blood T cell repertoires in COVID-19 (dated by TCRdb to about 2020). Receptors were amplified or captured by the immunoSEQ multiplex PCR assay. TCRdb mirrors the immuneACCESS table, restricted to in-frame sequences. Some clones are absent from its copies; in checked studies, under half trace to an unresolved V gene, and the reason for the others is unknown. The sample profile shows almost 55,000 clones; about nine tenths of them were found once. The ten top clones hold about 7.8% of the sample. The sample consisted of peripheral blood. Receptors were obtained from a man aged 50-59 years with active COVID-19.

This clone has only one observation. The CDR3 region has the DNA TGTGCCAGCAGTTATTCCCCGGGGGGGACTGAAGCTTTCTTT. This encodes CASSYSPGGTEAFF. This rearrangement joins TRBV6-5 to TRBJ1-1; D perhaps matches TRBD1 (5 bases). This CDR3 is 14 amino acids long. Germline CDR1 is MNHEY and CDR2 is SVGAGI. V was clipped by 3 bases and J by 5 bases, with 13 bases between them.

The chain couples TRBV7-2 to TRBJ2-1, with 9 bases matching TRBD1. V lost 2 bases and J lost 8; bases outside the gene matches: 7. CDR1 is SGHTA and CDR2 is FQGNSA in the germline V gene. The CDR3 is 15 amino acids. CDR3 nucleotide sequence: TGTGCCAGCAGCTTAAGGACAGGGGTTGTGGATGAGCAGTTCTTC. Translation gives CASSLRTGVVDEQFF.

This clone occurred a few times. The chain joins TRBV5-6 to TRBJ2-7; 9 bases are a match to TRBD1. CDR1 and CDR2 from the germline V gene are SGHDT and YYEEEE. The CDR3 length is 15 residues. Trimming at V came to 1 base and at J to 5 bases, leaving 7 bases not matched to a gene. The CDR3 region is CASSLLGQGPHEQYF. CDR3 DNA: TGTGCCAGCAGCTTGCTAGGACAGGGGCCCCACGAGCAGTACTTC.

CDR3 residues: CASSETGTGRWGYTF. The CDR3 DNA reads as TGTGCCAGCAGTGAAACGGGCACAGGAAGGTGGGGCTACACCTTC. The V call is TRBV6-1, the J call TRBJ1-2; a weak D match, TRBD1 (5 bases). The V end lost 2 bases, the J end lost 8 bases, and 18 bases lay between the germline ends. The CDR3 consists of 15 residues. CDR1 and CDR2 from the germline V gene are MNHNS and SASEGT.

The chain couples TRBV7-2 to TRBJ2-2; D might be TRBD1 (7 bases). Trimming stripped 1 base from V and 6 bases from J, with 9 bases between. Germline V gene sequence: CDR1 SGHTA, CDR2 FQGNSA. CDR3 length: 14 residues. CDR3 nucleotides: TGTGCCAGCAGCTTAGGCAGGGGGGCCGGGGAGCTGTTTTTT. Translating gives CASSLGRGAGELFF.

The chain has TRBV7-2 and TRBJ1-3; possible D gene TRBD1, 6 bases. V gave up 5 bases and J gave up 4 bases, with 12 bases separating them. This CDR3 is built from 14 residues. Germline V CDR1 and CDR2: SGHTA, FQGNSA. CDR3 nucleotide sequence: TGTGCCAGCAGCCCGGGGACACCCGGAAACACCATATATTTT. It yields the protein CASSPGTPGNTIYF.

This rearrangement joins TRBV5-1 to TRBJ1-1; 7 nucleotides match TRBD1. V lost 3 bases to trimming and J lost 1 base; unmatched junction nucleotides: 6. The CDR3 covers 15 residues. From germline, CDR1 is SGHRS and CDR2 YFSETQ. The CDR3 nucleotides are TGCGCCAGCAGCTGGTCCGGGACAGAGAACACTGAAGCTTTCTTT. Its translation: CASSWSGTENTEAFF.

V and J are TRBV15 and TRBJ2-2, with 7 bases fitting TRBD2. The CDR3 sequence is 18 residues long. V gave up 0 bases and J gave up 1 base; unmatched junction bases: 8. Germline loops: CDR1 LNHNV, CDR2 YYDKDF (reference sequence). The CDR3: CATSRDLSSGVNTGELFF. The CDR3 DNA reads as TGTGCCACCAGCAGAGACCTCTCTAGCGGAGTGAACACCGGGGAGCTGTTTTTT.

V is TRBV7-3 and J is TRBJ2-5; 11 nucleotides match TRBD2. This CDR3 spans 16 amino acids. Germline values: CDR1 SGHTA, CDR2 FQGTGA. The J segment lost 4 bases and the V segment lost 5 bases, leaving 9 bases of the junction unmatched. Written as DNA, the CDR3 is TGTGCCAGCAGCCGTAGCGGGGGGGCCCCCGGAGAGACCCAGTACTTC. Protein: CASSRSGGAPGETQYF.

The chain recombines TRBV3-1 (or the pseudogene TRBV3-2) with TRBJ1-5; possible D gene TRBD1, 5 bases. Germline lookup yields CDR1 LGHDT and CDR2 YNNKEL (reference sequence). Trimming removed 3 bases at V and 5 bases at J, with 11 bases between. CDR3 length: 14 amino acids. The CDR3 sequence is CASSQGLYYQPQHF. The CDR3 DNA is TGTGCCAGCAGCCAGGGGCTATACTATCAGCCCCAGCATTTT.

The gene calls are TRBV5-5 and TRBJ1-5; 10 bases match TRBD1. CDR3 length: 16 residues. Germline V gene lookup returns CDR1 SGHKS and CDR2 YYEKEE (reference sequence). The V segment lost 1 base and the J segment 6 bases; nucleotides outside the gene matches: 7. CDR3 nucleotide sequence: TGTGCCAGCAGCTTGATAAGCGGACAGGGGGGTCAGCCCCAGCATTTT. Amino acids: CASSLISGQGGQPQHF.

The rearrangement links TRBV29-1 to TRBJ1-4, with D perhaps TRBD1 (6 bases). Between the trimmed V and J ends, which lost 4 bases and 5 bases, there was a span of 11 bases. From germline, CDR1 is SQVTM and CDR2 ANQGSEA. The CDR3 length is 13 residues. CDR3 amino acids: CSVGGGENEKLFF. In DNA form, the CDR3 reads TGCAGCGTTGGAGGGGGAGAGAATGAAAAACTGTTTTTT. Full variable domain (remainder filled in from reference TRBV29-1 and TRBJ1-4): SAVISQKPSRDICQRGTSLTIQCQVDSQVTMMFWYRQQPGQSLTLIATANQGSEATYESGFVIDKFPISRPNLTFSTLTVSNMSPEDSSIYLCSVGGGENEKLFFGSGTQLSVL.

The chain has TRBV18 and TRBJ2-6; perhaps TRBD1 as D (6 bases). The V gene lost 4 bases and the J gene lost 2 bases, with 12 bases spanning the gap. The CDR3 runs 16 residues. Germline loops: CDR1 KGHSH, CDR2 LQKENI. In nucleotides, the CDR3 is TGTGCCAGCTCACGCAGAACAGGGCCTGGGGCCAACGTCCTGACTTTC. This encodes CASSRRTGPGANVLTF.

The chain links TRBV3-1 (or the pseudogene TRBV3-2) to TRBJ2-1, with a weak D call TRBD2 (7 bases). The CDR3 loop spans 15 amino acids. The germline V gene encodes CDR1 LGHDT and CDR2 YNNKEL (reference sequence). V shed 0 bases and J shed 7 bases, with 13 bases lying between them. CDR3 in amino acids: CASSQDPGGANEQFF. CDR3 coding DNA: TGTGCCAGCAGCCAAGACCCTGGGGGGGCTAATGAGCAGTTCTTC.

The gene calls are TRBV7-2 and TRBJ1-6; D is undetermined. The V and J ends lost 4 bases and 9 bases respectively, with 19 bases between them. Germline V lookup: CDR1 SGHTA, CDR2 FQGNSA. The CDR3 runs to 16 residues. CDR3 DNA: TGTGCCAGCAGCTCCTCCCTCCAGGCCTCAGGTTCACCCCTCCACTTT. Translation: CASSSSLQASGSPLHF.

The gene calls are TRBV5-1 and TRBJ2-3; 8 nucleotides line up with TRBD2. Germline assignment: CDR1 SGHRS and CDR2 YFSETQ. CDR3 length: 15 residues. Germline trimming cut 1 base from V and 10 bases from J; bases unmatched to any gene: 11. The CDR3 nucleotides read TGCGCCAGCAGCTTGTCGGCGGGAGGCCTTGTTCCGCAGTATTTT. Its translation is CASSLSAGGLVPQYF.

The gene calls are TRBV3-1 (or the pseudogene TRBV3-2) and TRBJ2-1; 9 bases agree with TRBD2. The J segment lost 7 bases and the V segment lost 4 bases, leaving 14 bases of the junction unmatched. The CDR3 has 17 residues. Germline V lookup: CDR1 LGHDT, CDR2 YNNKEL (reference sequence). The CDR3 loop reads CASSREPSGEWGNEQFF. Here the CDR3 DNA reads TGTGCCAGCAGCCGAGAACCTAGCGGGGAGTGGGGTAATGAGCAGTTCTTC.

The J gene is TRBJ2-3, the V gene TRBV5-8; 8 nucleotides match TRBD2. There are 16 residues in the CDR3. V shed 0 bases and J 2 bases; nucleotides not matched to a gene: 5. The V gene's germline CDR1 is SGHTS and CDR2 YDEGEE. CDR3: CASSLVLAENTDTQYF. The CDR3 DNA reads as TGTGCCAGCAGCTTGGTACTAGCGGAGAACACAGATACGCAGTATTTT.

The rearrangement uses TRBV28 and TRBJ2-4; D may be TRBD1 (6 bases). V was clipped by 4 bases and J by 6 bases, with 13 bases between them. The length of the CDR3 is 14 residues. Germline lookup yields CDR1 MDHEN and CDR2 SYDVKM. The CDR3 protein is CASSSPGQLNIQYF. CDR3 DNA sequence: TGTGCCAGCAGTTCACCGGGACAACTAAACATTCAGTACTTC. Full variable domain (outside the CDR3, taken from reference TRBV28 and TRBJ2-4): DVKVTQSSRYLVKRTGEKVFLECVQDMDHENMFWYRQDPGLGLRLIYFSYDVKMKEKGDIPEGYSVSREKKERFSLILESASTNQTSMYLCASSSPGQLNIQYFGAGTRLSVL.

The chain is built from TRBV28 and TRBJ2-7; TRBD1 is a possible D gene (5 bases). The ends were cut back, 5 bases at V and 2 bases at J, with 10 bases in the middle. Germline V CDR1 and CDR2: MDHEN, SYDVKM. The CDR3 runs to 13 residues. CDR3 in DNA: TGTGCCAGCAGTCGACAGCTTCCCTACGAGCAGTACTTC. This encodes CASSRQLPYEQYF.